Sequencing of this TCR beta chain was carried out in a study of regulatory and conventional T cells in RAG deficiency. Libraries were prepared by immunoSEQ multiplex PCR; TCRdb keeps only in-frame clonotypes and omits some of them. The data hold over 7,500 clones, with 80% observed a single time. Germline assignment: CDR1 SGHDN and CDR2 FVKESK. CDR3 size: 15 residues. Trimming left V 5 bases short and J 4 bases short, with 12 bases between. Details on this clone: Its specificity is not known.

Points from the study as a whole: Other subsets showed 8.5 to 10-fold reductions, but Treg unique TCR beta sequences fell roughly 90-fold in these patients.

These data are also associated with another study on regulatory T cells. That study adds: The PCR used 52 TRBV and 13 TRBJ primers.

The sequencing input was CD8+ T cells sorted from blood. This TCR came from a human donor in good health. The gene calls are TRBV14 and TRBJ1-6; a weak D match, TRBD1 (5 bases). Written as DNA, the CDR3 is TGTGCCAGCAGCACCCGGGACCTTTATAATTCACCCCTCCACTTT. Its protein is CASSTRDLYNSPLHF.